The clone carrying this T cell receptor (beta chain) was counted between two and nine times. The antigen remains undetermined. CDR3-region Arm-PCR and iRepertoire HTBI primers produced the TCR beta libraries. TCRdb itself ran the multiplex PCR reads through MiXCR, one entry per CDR3 protein. The sample lists about 460,000 distinct CDR3 sequences; about 22% were seen once. As to time point: persistent/refractory GD, antithyroid drugs over 5 years with positive TRAb. Extracted PBMC RNA gave rise to the TCR library. Nine milliliters of peripheral blood were taken and placed in EDTA tubes. The sample belongs to a study of regulatory T cells in long-lasting Graves disease. Study-wide findings and caveats: Persistent disease showed a preference for TRBV28, TRBJ1-2 and TRBJ2-5. Newly diagnosed patients shared about a thousand public clonotypes; persistent patients shared a few thousand.

Trimming took 6 bases from V and 8 from J; bases not matched to a gene: 13. The CDR3 totals 16 residues. From germline, CDR1 is MDHEN and CDR2 SYDVKM. The rearrangement joins TRBV28 to TRBJ2-1; 10 nucleotides match TRBD2. The input for sequencing was peripheral blood mononuclear cells (PBMCs), taken when the disease was refractory, from a patient treated with antithyroid drugs. This TCR was recovered from a female donor with Graves disease. The chain's CDR3 is CASRPTGRLAGYEQFF. The CDR3 bases are TGTGCCAGCAGACCAACAGGGAGACTAGCGGGCTATGAGCAGTTCTTC.